The text below deals with one T cell receptor beta chain. This sample was included in a study of blood T cell repertoires in COVID-19. The overall study: Specimens from acute and convalescent COVID-19 originated in the United States, Italy and Spain.

CDR3 length: 14 amino acids. The junction had 5 bases not matched to a gene; V was cut back by 4 bases and J by 2 bases. Germline V gives CDR1 MNHNY, CDR2 SVGAGI (reference sequence). Only in-frame clones appear in the TCRdb table, and some are missing; sequencing was by immunoSEQ multiplex PCR. This table holds more than 95,000 clones, roughly 85% found once. Sample: peripheral blood. V and J are TRBV6-6 and TRBJ2-7, with 7 bases that match TRBD2. The receptor's source is a man in his fifties in a cohort sampled during active COVID-19. The CDR3 DNA reads TGTGCCAGCAGTTGGGGGGGAAGGGCCTACGAGCAGTACTTC. As protein: CASSWGGRAYEQYF.